These 6 T cell receptor beta chains share one sample of origin, sequenced in a study of cytomegalovirus exposure and HLA in healthy donors. Both 60 Vbeta primers and 13 Jbeta primers went into the PCR. The repertoire was sequenced with immunoSEQ multiplex PCR; TCRdb's copy has only in-frame clones and lacks some. This repertoire shows some 110,000 clones, 60% to 85% found once; its top ten account for about 5.4%. Sequenced: PBMCs. All receptors come from a woman aged 18-29 years in good health and CMV-seropositive.

This chain links TRBV30 with TRBJ1-5, with D possibly matching TRBD1 (6 bases). Trimming stripped 5 bases from V and 7 bases from J, with 18 bases between. CDR1 and CDR2 (germline): GTSNPN, SVGIG (reference sequence). The CDR3 sequence is 14 residues long. The CDR3 protein is CAWVPKQGPQPQHF. In nucleotides, the CDR3 is TGTGCCTGGGTTCCCAAACAGGGCCCCCAGCCCCAGCATTTT.

The CDR3 here is CASSKVEREDTYNEQFF. The CDR3 DNA reads as TGTGCCAGCAGCAAAGTCGAGAGGGAGGATACCTACAATGAGCAGTTCTTC. V is TRBV21-1 and J is TRBJ2-1; the DNA was not used to check the table's D call, TRBD2. TRBV21-1 is a pseudogene locus. This CDR3 comprises 17 residues.

The chain recombines TRBV6-5 with TRBJ2-7, with 11 nucleotides matching TRBD2. Germline CDR1 MNHEY, CDR2 SVGAGI. This CDR3 spans 15 amino acids. V trimming: 6 bases; J trimming: 5 bases; junction bases outside the gene matches: 9. CDR3: CASSVAGGPANEQYF. In DNA, the CDR3 is TGTGCCAGCAGCGTAGCGGGAGGGCCCGCCAACGAGCAGTACTTC.

The rearrangement links TRBV6-4 to TRBJ2-3; 14 bases map to TRBD2. The CDR3 has 15 residues. J was trimmed by 5 bases and V by 3 bases; bases with no gene match: 1. Germline loops: CDR1 MRHNA, CDR2 SNTAGT. For the CDR3, the DNA is TGTGCCAGCAGTGAGGGACTAGCGGGAGTAGATACGCAGTATTTT. Encoded protein: CASSEGLAGVDTQYF.

This chain uses TRBV4-1 with TRBJ2-3; D remains ambiguous. The CDR3 is 12 residues long. Trimming shortened V by 1 base and J by 8 bases, and 7 bases separated the two germline ends. Germline CDR1 reads MGHRA; CDR2 reads YSYEKL. CDR3 loop: CASSQGGGTQYF. CDR3 in DNA: TGCGCCAGCAGCCAAGGTGGCGGTACGCAGTATTTT.

The chain combines TRBV29-1 with TRBJ2-1, with a tentative D call TRBD1 (6 bases). There are 12 residues in the CDR3. Germline CDR1 reads SQVTM; CDR2 reads ANQGSEA. The ends were cut back, 7 bases at V and 2 bases at J, with 9 bases in the middle. The CDR3, as DNA: TGCAGCGGGCGGACAGCCTACAATGAGCAGTTCTTC. Translation: CSGRTAYNEQFF.